The clone carrying this T cell receptor beta chain was picked up a small number of times. This sample was taken from a study of patients and donors after allogeneic stem cell transplantation. TCRdb reanalysed the RT-PCR reads using MiXCR and keeps one entry per CDR3 protein. The sample records some 960,000 distinct CDR3 sequences, over 15% being singletons. The V and J ends lost 5 bases and 3 bases respectively, with 10 bases between them. The CDR3 has 14 residues. Looked up from germline, CDR1 is MGHRA and CDR2 is YSYEKL. Sequenced sample: blood, either unsorted or a sorted T cell fraction (not recorded which). This TCR was recovered from a human donor who was either an allogeneic HSCT recipient or a stem cell or donor lymphocyte infusion donor (not recorded which). It is not recorded whose cells these are; they may come from a transplant donor. The rearrangement links TRBV4-1 to TRBJ1-4; D remains ambiguous. CDR3 sequence (DNA): TGCGCCAGCAGCATGGACGGAGCTAATGAAAAACTGTTTTTT. Its protein product is CASSMDGANEKLFF.